This is a list of T cell receptor beta chains from one sample in a study of radiotherapy plus CTLA-4 blockade in lung cancer. Sequenced by immunoSEQ multiplex PCR; TCRdb stores in-frame clones only, minus some. The table shows roughly 98,000 clones, with about four fifths occurring only once. Sequenced here: peripheral blood, sampled from a patient treated with radiotherapy plus ipilimumab. The receptors originated from a human donor with non-small cell lung cancer that progressed on radiotherapy plus ipilimumab. The conserved cysteine and the conserved F or W are not part of the CDR3 here.

v_gene	j_gene	CDR3aa
TRBV28	TRBJ1-3	ASSLVGRVTGNTIY
TRBV5-1	TRBJ2-3	ASSLIFIGGAGTDTQY
TRBV27	TRBJ2-7	ASSLTGLGWEQY
TRBV19	TRBJ2-7	ASSITQGGEQY
TRBV10-2	TRBJ2-7	ASSEWVGDEQY
TRBV4-2	TRBJ2-5	ASSQDRLGGGETQY
TRBV20-1	TRBJ2-7	SAGTAYEQY
TRBV7-2	TRBJ2-3	ASSSGGRSTQY
TRBV19	TRBJ1-5	ASSIEFWYGAGSNQPQH
TRBV6-5	TRBJ1-2	ASSPGTGGFGYT
TRBV7-2	-	ASSLSHHYEQY
TRBV6-1	TRBJ1-5	ASSEWVTGRGNQPQH
TRBV7-8	TRBJ2-7	ASSLEPGQGTLYEQY
TRBV5-4	TRBJ2-7	ASSSPTGDSTYEQY
TRBV5-1	TRBJ2-7	ASSLDGYSYEQY
TRBV4-3	TRBJ2-7	ASSIGTPYEQY
TRBV10-3	TRBJ2-1	ATRLAGEILLGNEQF
TRBV30	TRBJ1-2	AWSVRWDGANGYT
TRBV9	TRBJ2-3	ASSVRGGSTDTQY
TRBV27	TRBJ2-7	ASSLESSRTSYEQY
TRBV5-1	TRBJ2-5	ASSGLAYQETQY
TRBV7-8	TRBJ2-5	ASSPGGGETQY
TRBV7-2	TRBJ2-7	ASSSTFYEQY
TRBV7-2	TRBJ2-7	ASSLSGLAAYEQY
TRBV7-3	TRBJ2-3	ASSPQAADTQY
TRBV6-5	TRBJ1-1	ASSTNTEAF
TRBV5-1	TRBJ2-1	ASSLGPLQYNEQF
TRBV5-1	TRBJ1-6	ASSLEGRGISYNSPLH
TRBV19	TRBJ2-7	ASTLGSGGIYEQY
TRBV7-6	TRBJ2-7	ASSLGGTYEQY
TRBV27	TRBJ1-2	ASSRTGSNGYT
TRBV5-4	TRBJ2-2	ASSTGQGSATGELF
TRBV7-2	TRBJ2-1	ASSSRSGAVINEQF
TRBV2	TRBJ1-2	ASSEALHYGYT
TRBV5-1	TRBJ2-2	ASSFLAGANTGELF
TRBV4-2	TRBJ2-7	ASSPNRQAYEQY
TRBV5-1	TRBJ1-3	ASQNPPGNTIY
TRBV5-4	TRBJ2-3	ASSQTGTDTQY
TRBV27	TRBJ1-1	ASSFQGGNTEAF
TRBV6-5	TRBJ1-6	ASGERPYNSPLH
TRBV19	TRBJ1-1	ASSPPFGLNTEAF
TRBV6-1	TRBJ1-5	ASSENELLTEVPQH
TRBV5-8	TRBJ2-7	ASSLAGRGHEQY
TRBV5-1	TRBJ2-7	ASSLGLYEQY